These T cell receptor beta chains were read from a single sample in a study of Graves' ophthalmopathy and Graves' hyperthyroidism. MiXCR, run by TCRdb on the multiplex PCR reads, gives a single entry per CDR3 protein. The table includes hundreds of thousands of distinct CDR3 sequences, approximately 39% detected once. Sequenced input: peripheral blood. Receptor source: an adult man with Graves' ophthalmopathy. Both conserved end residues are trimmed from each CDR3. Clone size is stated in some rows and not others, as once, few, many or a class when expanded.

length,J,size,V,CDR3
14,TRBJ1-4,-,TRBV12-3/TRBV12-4,ASSLAGPATNEKLF
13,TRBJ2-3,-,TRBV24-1,ATSDHRVETDTQY
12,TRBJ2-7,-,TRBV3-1,ASSRTGGDYEQY
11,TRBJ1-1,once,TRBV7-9,ASSLRTGLEAF
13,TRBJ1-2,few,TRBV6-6,ASSQDRNGVYGYT
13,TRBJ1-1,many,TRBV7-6,ASSLVQGGGTEAF
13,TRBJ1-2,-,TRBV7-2,ASSQDPGTNYGYT
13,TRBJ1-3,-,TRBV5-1,ASSFSGTPGGTIY
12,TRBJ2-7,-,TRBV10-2,ASSDRTGGTEQY
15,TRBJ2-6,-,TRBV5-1,ASSSRTRFSGANVLT
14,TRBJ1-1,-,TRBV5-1,ASSLNPGGLGTEAF
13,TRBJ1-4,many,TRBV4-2,ASSQDRGAGEKLF